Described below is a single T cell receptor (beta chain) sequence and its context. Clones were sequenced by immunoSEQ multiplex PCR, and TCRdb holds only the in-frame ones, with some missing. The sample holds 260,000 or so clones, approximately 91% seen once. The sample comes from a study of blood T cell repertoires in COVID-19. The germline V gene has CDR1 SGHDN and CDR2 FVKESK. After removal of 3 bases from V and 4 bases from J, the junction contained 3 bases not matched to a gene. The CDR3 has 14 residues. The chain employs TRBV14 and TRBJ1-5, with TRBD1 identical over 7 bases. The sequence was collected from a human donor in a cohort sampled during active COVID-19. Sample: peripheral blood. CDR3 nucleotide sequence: TGTGCCAGCAGCCAGGGGACAGTTAATCAGCCCCAGCATTTT. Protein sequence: CASSQGTVNQPQHF.